This is a list of T cell receptor beta chains from one sample in a study of OX40 agonist ivuxolimab in advanced cancers. Only in-frame clones appear in the TCRdb table, and some are missing; sequencing was by immunoSEQ multiplex PCR. The sample yields tens of thousands of clones, roughly nine tenths seen once. The sequencing here drew on CD4+ or CD8+ T cells sorted from blood, taken in a trial of the OX40 agonist ivuxolimab. These receptors all stem from an adult with an advanced solid tumor such as melanoma, head and neck, liver or kidney cancer. CDR3s include the opening cysteine and the closing phenylalanine or tryptophan. The D gene is left open where the match is weak. Size tells how often a clone was seen (once, few, many) or the class of an expanded clone, and some rows leave it out.

>TRBJ2-5|TRBD2|TRBV5-5|.
CASSLDGGYQETQYF
TGTGCCAGCAGCTTAGACGGGGGGTATCAAGAGACCCAGTACTTC
>TRBJ2-7|.|TRBV11-3|.
CASSFSGQGSYEQYF
TGTGCCAGCAGCTTCTCGGGACAAGGCTCCTACGAGCAGTACTTC
>TRBJ1-2|.|TRBV15|.
CAISRVEFHYGYTF
TGTGCCATCAGCAGAGTGGAGTTCCACTATGGCTACACCTTC
>TRBJ2-5|.|TRBV9|.
CASSVELGGETQYF
TGTGCCAGCAGCGTAGAGTTGGGTGGAGAGACCCAGTACTTC
>TRBJ1-1|.|TRBV29-1|.
CSSRGGGTGGTEAFF
TGCAGCTCCCGAGGTGGGGGCACCGGGGGGACTGAAGCTTTCTTT
>TRBJ1-5|.|TRBV30|.
CAWSGDRYSNQPQHF
TGTGCCTGGAGTGGAGACAGATATAGCAATCAGCCCCAGCATTTT
>TRBJ1-2|.|TRBV5-8|.
CASSLGPRAGYGYTF
TGTGCCAGCAGCTTGGGTCCCCGAGCCGGTTATGGCTACACCTTC
>TRBJ2-3|.|TRBV6-4|.
CASSVGPADTQYF
TGTGCCAGCAGTGTTGGGCCAGCAGATACGCAGTATTTT
>TRBJ2-2|.|TRBV4-2|few
CASSPDGELFF
TGTGCCAGCAGCCCCGACGGGGAGCTGTTTTTT
>TRBJ2-1|TRBD1|TRBV4-1|once
CASSPNRGSSYNEQFF
TGCGCCAGCAGTCCTAACAGGGGGAGCTCCTACAATGAGCAGTTCTTC
>TRBJ2-3|.|TRBV6-1|once
CASSEGGGTDTQYF
TGTGCCAGCAGTGAAGGAGGGGGGACAGATACGCAGTATTTT
>TRBJ1-2|TRBD1|TRBV6-5|.
CASSYETQGAFHGYTF
TGTGCCAGCAGTTACGAAACACAGGGGGCGTTTCACGGCTACACCTTC
>TRBJ1-3|TRBD1|TRBV9|.
CASSPGTVTSGNTIYF
TGTGCCAGCAGCCCAGGGACAGTGACCTCTGGAAACACCATATATTTT
>TRBJ1-6|.|TRBV4-2|.
CASSQERVGSNSPLHF
TGTGCCAGCAGCCAAGAAAGGGTCGGGAGTAATTCACCCCTCCACTTT